This TCR beta chain appears in the sequencing data of a study of CD8 T cells in ankylosing spondylitis. This clonotype was picked up many times. Its antigen is undetermined. Study-level results: Reactive arthritis synovial fluid and blood previously showed some of these motif variants. Several highly homologous variants made up a TCR beta motif, and this motif appeared characteristic of ankylosing spondylitis blood. Matched ankylosing spondylitis synovial fluid reportedly contained a significantly enriched population of disease-linked clones.

From the 5' RACE reads, TCRdb called clonotypes with MiXCR, one entry per CDR3 protein. This table holds 800,000 to 900,000 distinct CDR3 sequences, over 9.5% found once. Trimming stripped 10 bases from V and 3 bases from J, with 15 bases between. Germline CDR1 is WSHSY and CDR2 is SAAADI. The CDR3 is made up of 13 amino acids. Material: blood, either unsorted or a sorted T cell fraction (not recorded which). The chain recombines TRBV10-2 with TRBJ1-2; D is ambiguous. The receptor's source is a male donor with ankylosing spondylitis. The CDR3 protein is CATSRGTDYGYTF. The CDR3 DNA reads as TGCGCCACCTCTCGTGGCACCGACTATGGCTACACCTTC.